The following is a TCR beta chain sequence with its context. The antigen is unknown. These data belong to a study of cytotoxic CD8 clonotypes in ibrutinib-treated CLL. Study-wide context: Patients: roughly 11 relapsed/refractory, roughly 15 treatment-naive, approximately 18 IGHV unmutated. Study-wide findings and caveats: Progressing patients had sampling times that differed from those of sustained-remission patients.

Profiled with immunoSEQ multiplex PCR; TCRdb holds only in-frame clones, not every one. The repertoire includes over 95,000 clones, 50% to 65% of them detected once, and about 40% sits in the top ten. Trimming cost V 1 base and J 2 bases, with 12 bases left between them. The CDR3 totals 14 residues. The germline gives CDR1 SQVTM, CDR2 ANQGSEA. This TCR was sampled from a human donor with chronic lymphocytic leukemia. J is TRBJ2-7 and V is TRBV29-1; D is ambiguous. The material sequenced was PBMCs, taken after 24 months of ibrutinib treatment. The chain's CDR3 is CSVEGHLGTYEQYF. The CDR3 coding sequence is TGCAGCGTTGAAGGGCACCTAGGCACCTACGAGCAGTACTTC.